This TCR beta chain was sequenced during a study of blood T cell repertoires in COVID-19. The wider study: The United States, Italy and Spain were the sources of the acute and convalescent COVID-19 samples. PBMCs, B-cell-depleted T cells, or T cells provided the cDNA or gDNA that made up the material.

Germline V gives CDR1 KGHSH, CDR2 LQKENI. Trimming took 6 bases from V and 3 from J, leaving 12 bases between them. The CDR3 spans 14 residues. Profiled with immunoSEQ multiplex PCR; TCRdb holds only in-frame clones, not every one. The profile covers about 27,000 clones, with 80% to 90% appearing a single time and approximately 8% taken by the ten largest. The chain couples TRBV18 to TRBJ2-1, with D unresolved. Sequencing was done on a sample of peripheral blood. The origin of this receptor is a woman aged 50 to 60 with active COVID-19. The CDR3 DNA is TGTGCCAGCTCGACTCGCGGAGACTACAATGAGCAGTTCTTC. It specifies CASSTRGDYNEQFF.